The T cell receptor beta chain described here comes from a study of T cell repertoires in cytomegalovirus infection. TCRdb recomputed calls from the reads with MiXCR, one row per CDR3 protein. The sample yields approximately 910,000 distinct CDR3 sequences, approximately 33% seen once. From germline, CDR1 is SEHNR and CDR2 FQNEAQ (reference sequence). This CDR3 has 15 amino acids. V was clipped by 5 bases and J by 0 bases, with 13 bases between them. This clonotype showed up many times. Its antigen is unknown. The receptor comes from a human donor in good health (CMV status not recorded). Some clones in this sample may be carry-over from other donors' samples. This material consisted of cultured CD8+ T cells from PBMCs, taken from culture after CMV antigen stimulation. The chain is built from TRBV7-9 and TRBJ1-2; D may be TRBD1 (5 bases). As DNA, the CDR3 is TGTGCCAGCAGCGAATCGAAGGGGACTAACTATGGCTACACCTTC. Protein: CASSESKGTNYGYTF. Filled out from reference TRBV7-9 and TRBJ1-2, the complete variable domain reads DTGVSQNPRHKITKRGQNVTFRCDPISEHNRLYWYRQTLGQGPEFLTYFQNEAQLEKSRLLSDRFSAERPKGSFSTLEIQRTEQGDSAMYLCASSESKGTNYGYTFGSGTRLTVV.